This T cell receptor beta chain comes out of a study of post-analysis software for immune sequencing data. Study-level information: Both relapsing-remitting and secondary progressive multiple sclerosis featured among the disease courses, as did progressive-relapsing multiple sclerosis. Study-wide findings and caveats: F measure grouped same-batch samples tightly together. Diversity measured as normalized Chao1 was significantly lower in multiple sclerosis patients than in controls. TRBV5-6, TRBV5-1 and TRBV20-1 belonged to a set of a handful of TRBV segments that were more frequent in patients than controls.

CDR3 length equals 16 residues. The germline gives CDR1 LGHNA, CDR2 YSLEER. The TCR beta cDNA libraries contained unique molecular identifiers. Input of roughly 1 to 11 million T cells yielded roughly 0.5 million cDNA molecules. TCRdb reprocessed the PCR reads via MiXCR and lists one record per CDR3 protein. Counted here are fewer than 850,000 distinct CDR3 sequences, around 42% occurring once; the ten biggest clones make up roughly 4.4%. With regard to this clonotype: Its antigen is undetermined.

The sequence derives from a girl between 5 and 17 years old with multiple sclerosis. Material for sequencing was blood. This chain connects TRBV4-3 to TRBJ2-5, with 7 nucleotides matching TRBD1. The better agreement between TRBJ2-7 and the DNA end casts doubt on the J call. The CDR3 nucleotides are TGCGCCAGCAGCCGGAGTCTCCAGGGGGTTAGCAACGAGCAGTACTTC. Translation gives CASSRSLQGVSNEQYF.